This TCR beta chain stems from a study of T cells after yellow fever vaccination (dated by TCRdb to between 2018 and 2021). Looking at the study overall: Libraries from fractions with low cell numbers were prepared with the SMART-Seq v4 Ultra Low Input RNA kit. The cohort comprised two healthy male donors, one aged 18 to 30 and one aged 30 to 40 years. Bulk TCR alpha and beta repertoires were sequenced longitudinally to track T-cell clones before and after primary and booster YFV17D yellow fever vaccination. Blood was drawn at multiple timepoints before and after primary and secondary immunization, with bulk PBMC replicates and cell subsets isolated. Broad study findings and their caveats: The study included only two donors, which limits how far the findings can be generalized. Computational filtering was required because FACS-sorted repertoires could contain abundant contaminating clonotypes from the bulk population. A small fraction of clonotypes appeared in both the CD4 and CD8 compartments, likely as a result of convergent recombination. After the booster, most of the clones that had expanded following primary vaccination were detected again (just under 97% of CD4 and around 88% of CD8), which suggests that memory was broadly maintained. The secondary T-cell response was found to be weaker but faster than the primary response, with a peak reached on day 5 rather than on day 15.

TCR cDNA was made using 5'RACE template switching, a step that added a universal primer site and unique molecular identifiers. Priming of cDNA synthesis was performed from both the TCR alpha and TCR beta constant segments. Two PCR steps were used to amplify libraries, with sample barcodes and sequencing adapters being added in the second step. Sequencing of libraries was performed on Illumina HiSeq 2500 (2x100 bp) or NovaSeq (2x150 bp). The authors processed their data as follows. Demultiplexing of reads and collapsing into UMI consensus sequences were performed with MIGEC, and V(D)J alignment was carried out with MiXCR. Using edgeR on replicate PBMC samples, clonotypes were called vaccine-responding if FDR was below 0.01 and the log2 fold change was above 5 up to day 15. Bulk clonotypes were assigned CD4 or CD8 identity according to which sequenced CD4 or CD8 repertoire held them at higher abundance. The public sequencing data were trimmed at Q25 with fastp and processed into clonotypes with MiXCR by TCRdb, which kept only in-frame beta chains. Identical CDR3 proteins give one entry, which carries the most common genes and DNA. The V and J calls follow TCRdb's processing rather than the paper's. This sample lists around 360,000 distinct CDR3 sequences; 11% were detected once. Less than 20% of the sample is in the top ten clones.

Remarks on this clonotype: No antigen is known for it. It has no much larger one-base neighbor in the sample; base qualities were not kept.

The treatment or condition label on this specimen signifies: live attenuated yellow fever vaccine strain. Two biological replicates of bulk PBMCs were collected at each blood-draw timepoint. A standard Ficoll-Paque protocol was used to isolate PBMCs from peripheral blood. TriZol was used to extract RNA from bulk PBMCs, CD4 and CD8 fractions, and dextramer-positive and dextramer-negative fractions. The germline V gene encodes CDR1 WNHNN and CDR2 SYGVQD (reference sequence). V is cut back by 7 bases and J by 2 bases, with 6 bases in the junction unmatched. The CDR3 has 14 amino acids, counting the end cysteine and phenylalanine. Only CDR3 DNA is held: 42 bases, read in frame from base 1.

Sequenced material: PBMCs, taken on the day of the first yellow fever vaccination. The origin of this receptor is a man younger than 30 who received the YFV17D yellow fever vaccine. The chain joins TRBV10-1 to TRBJ2-7, with TRBD1 identical over 9 junction bases. CDR3 region: CASKEDRGPYEQYF. The bases read TGCGCCAGCAAAGAGGACAGGGGCCCCTACGAGCAGTACTTC.